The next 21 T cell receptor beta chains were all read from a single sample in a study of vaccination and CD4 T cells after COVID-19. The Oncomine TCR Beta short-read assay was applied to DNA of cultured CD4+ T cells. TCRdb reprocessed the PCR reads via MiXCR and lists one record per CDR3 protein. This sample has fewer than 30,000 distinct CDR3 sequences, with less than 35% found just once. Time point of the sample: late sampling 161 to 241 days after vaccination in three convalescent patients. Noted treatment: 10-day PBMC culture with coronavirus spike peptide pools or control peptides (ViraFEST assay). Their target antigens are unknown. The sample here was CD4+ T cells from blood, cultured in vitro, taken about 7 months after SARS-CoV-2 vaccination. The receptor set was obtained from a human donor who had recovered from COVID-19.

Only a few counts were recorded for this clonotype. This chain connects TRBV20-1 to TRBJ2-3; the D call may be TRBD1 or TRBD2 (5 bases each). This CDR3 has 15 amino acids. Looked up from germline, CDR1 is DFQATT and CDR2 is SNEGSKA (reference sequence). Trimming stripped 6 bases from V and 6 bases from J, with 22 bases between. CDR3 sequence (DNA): TGCAGTGCCGGACCCTACCCGGGGCCAAGGGATACGCAGTATTTT. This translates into CSAGPYPGPRDTQYF.

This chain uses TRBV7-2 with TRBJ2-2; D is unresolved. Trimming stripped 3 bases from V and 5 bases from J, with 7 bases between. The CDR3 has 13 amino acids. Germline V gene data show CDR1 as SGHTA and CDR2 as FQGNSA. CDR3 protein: CASSFGPTGELFF. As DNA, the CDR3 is TGTGCCAGCAGCTTTGGACCAACCGGGGAGCTGTTTTTT.

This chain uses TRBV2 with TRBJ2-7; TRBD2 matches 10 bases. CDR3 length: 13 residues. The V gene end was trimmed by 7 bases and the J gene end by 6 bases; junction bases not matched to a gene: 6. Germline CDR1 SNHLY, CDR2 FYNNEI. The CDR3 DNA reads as TGTGCCAGCAATCTAGCGGGAGTGGGCGAGCAGTACTTC. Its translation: CASNLAGVGEQYF.

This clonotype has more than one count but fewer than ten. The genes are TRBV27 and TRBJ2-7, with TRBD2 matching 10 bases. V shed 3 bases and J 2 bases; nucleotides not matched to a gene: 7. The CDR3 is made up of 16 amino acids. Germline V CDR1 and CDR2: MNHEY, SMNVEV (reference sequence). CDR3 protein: CASSLGLAGEPYEQYF. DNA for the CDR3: TGTGCCAGCAGTTTGGGGCTAGCGGGGGAGCCCTACGAGCAGTACTTC.

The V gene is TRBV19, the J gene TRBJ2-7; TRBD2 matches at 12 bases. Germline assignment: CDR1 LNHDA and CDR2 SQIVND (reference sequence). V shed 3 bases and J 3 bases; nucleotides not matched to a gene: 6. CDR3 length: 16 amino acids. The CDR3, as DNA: TGTGCCAGTAGTATGGCGACTAGCGGGAGAGGCTACGAGCAGTACTTC. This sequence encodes CASSMATSGRGYEQYF. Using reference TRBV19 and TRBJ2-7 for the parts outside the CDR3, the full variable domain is DGGITQSPKYLFRKEGQNVTLSCEQNLNHDAMYWYRQDPGQGLRLIYYSQIVNDFQKGDIAEGYSVSREKKESFPLTVTSAQKNPTAFYLCASSMATSGRGYEQYFGPGTRLTVT.

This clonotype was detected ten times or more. CDR3 amino acids: CASSFWDRGSYEQYF. The CDR3 coding sequence is TGTGCCAGCAGCTTCTGGGACAGGGGGAGTTACGAGCAGTACTTC. V gene TRBV7-8 combines with J gene TRBJ2-7; 11 bases are shared with TRBD1. J lost 4 bases, V lost 3 bases, and 5 bases had no gene match. The V gene's germline CDR1 is SGHVS and CDR2 FQNEAQ. This CDR3 comprises 15 residues.

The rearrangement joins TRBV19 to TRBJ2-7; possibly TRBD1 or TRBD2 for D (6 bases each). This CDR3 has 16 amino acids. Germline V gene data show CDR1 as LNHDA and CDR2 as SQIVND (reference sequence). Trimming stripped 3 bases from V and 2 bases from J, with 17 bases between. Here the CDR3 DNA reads TGTGCCAGTAGTATCAGTATAAGGCGGGACACCTACGAGCAGTACTTC. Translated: CASSISIRRDTYEQYF.

CDR3 sequence (DNA): TGTGCCAGCAGCAAAGCTTGTGAATCCGGACTAGCGCAATGGGAGGAGGATACGCAGTATTTT. Translation: CASSKACESGLAQWEEDTQYF. This chain joins TRBV21-1 and TRBJ2-3; TRBD2 is taken as the D call from the table, unchecked against the DNA. TRBV21-1 is a recognized pseudogene. The CDR3 runs 21 residues.

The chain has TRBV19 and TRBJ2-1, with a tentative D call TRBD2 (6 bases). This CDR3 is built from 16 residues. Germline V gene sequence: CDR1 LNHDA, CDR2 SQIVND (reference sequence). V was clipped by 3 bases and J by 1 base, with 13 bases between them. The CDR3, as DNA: TGTGCCAGTAGTATGGGCGGGATGGGGTCCTACAATGAGCAGTTCTTC. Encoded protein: CASSMGGMGSYNEQFF. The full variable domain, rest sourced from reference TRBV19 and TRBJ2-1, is DGGITQSPKYLFRKEGQNVTLSCEQNLNHDAMYWYRQDPGQGLRLIYYSQIVNDFQKGDIAEGYSVSREKKESFPLTVTSAQKNPTAFYLCASSMGGMGSYNEQFFGPGTRLTVL.

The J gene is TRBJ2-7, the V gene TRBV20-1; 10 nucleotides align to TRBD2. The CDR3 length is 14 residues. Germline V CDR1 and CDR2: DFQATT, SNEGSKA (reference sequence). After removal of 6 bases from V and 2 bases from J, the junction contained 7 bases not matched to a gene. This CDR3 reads CSAQTSGLAYEQYF. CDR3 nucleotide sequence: TGCAGTGCCCAGACTAGCGGGCTAGCCTACGAGCAGTACTTC.

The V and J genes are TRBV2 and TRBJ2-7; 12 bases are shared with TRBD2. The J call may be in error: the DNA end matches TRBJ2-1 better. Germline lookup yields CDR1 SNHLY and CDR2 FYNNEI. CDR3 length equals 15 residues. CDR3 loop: CATYSGLAGYNEQFF. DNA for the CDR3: TGTGCCACCTATTCGGGACTAGCGGGTTACAATGAGCAGTTCTTC.

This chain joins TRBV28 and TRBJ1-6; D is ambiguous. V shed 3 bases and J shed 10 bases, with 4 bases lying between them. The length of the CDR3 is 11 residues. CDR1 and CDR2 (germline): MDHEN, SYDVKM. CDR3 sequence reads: CASSFGSPLHF. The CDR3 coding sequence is TGTGCCAGCAGTTTTGGGTCACCCCTCCACTTT.

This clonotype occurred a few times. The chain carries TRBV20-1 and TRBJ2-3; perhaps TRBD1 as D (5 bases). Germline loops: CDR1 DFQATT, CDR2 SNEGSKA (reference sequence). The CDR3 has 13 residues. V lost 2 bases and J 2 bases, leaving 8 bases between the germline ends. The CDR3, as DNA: TGCAGTGCTAGAATTGGGGCCACAGATACGCAGTATTTT. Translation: CSARIGATDTQYF.

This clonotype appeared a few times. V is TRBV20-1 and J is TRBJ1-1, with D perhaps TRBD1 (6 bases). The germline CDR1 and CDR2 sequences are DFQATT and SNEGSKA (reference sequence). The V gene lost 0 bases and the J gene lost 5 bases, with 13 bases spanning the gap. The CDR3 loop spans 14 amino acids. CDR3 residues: CSARELGARTEAFF. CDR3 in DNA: TGCAGTGCTAGAGAGCTGGGGGCGAGAACTGAAGCTTTCTTT.

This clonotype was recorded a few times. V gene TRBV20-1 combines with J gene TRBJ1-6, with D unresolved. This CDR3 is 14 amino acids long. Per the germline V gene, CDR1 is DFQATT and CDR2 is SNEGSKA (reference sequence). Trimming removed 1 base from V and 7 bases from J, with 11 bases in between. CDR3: CSARVSAANSPLHF. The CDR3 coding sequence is TGCAGTGCTAGAGTTTCGGCGGCCAATTCACCCCTCCACTTT.

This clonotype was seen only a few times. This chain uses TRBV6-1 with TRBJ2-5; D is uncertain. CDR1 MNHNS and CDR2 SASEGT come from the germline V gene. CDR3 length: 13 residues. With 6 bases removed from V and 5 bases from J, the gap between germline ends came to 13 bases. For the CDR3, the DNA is TGTGCCAGCAGCCGTAGTCGGAGTGAGACCCAGTACTTC. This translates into CASSRSRSETQYF.

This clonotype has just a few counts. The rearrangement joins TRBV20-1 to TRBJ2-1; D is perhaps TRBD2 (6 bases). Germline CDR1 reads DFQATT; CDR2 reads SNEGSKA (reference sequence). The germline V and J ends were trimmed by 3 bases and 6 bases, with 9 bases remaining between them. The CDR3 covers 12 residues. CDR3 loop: CSASGSFNEQFF. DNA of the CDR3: TGCAGTGCTAGCGGGAGTTTCAATGAGCAGTTCTTC.

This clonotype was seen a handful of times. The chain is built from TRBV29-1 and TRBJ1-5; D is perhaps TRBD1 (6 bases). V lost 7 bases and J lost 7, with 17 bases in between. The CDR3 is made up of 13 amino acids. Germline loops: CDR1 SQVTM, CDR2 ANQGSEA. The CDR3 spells CSGGAGLGQPQHF. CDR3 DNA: TGCAGCGGGGGGGCCGGGCTAGGGCAGCCCCAGCATTTT.

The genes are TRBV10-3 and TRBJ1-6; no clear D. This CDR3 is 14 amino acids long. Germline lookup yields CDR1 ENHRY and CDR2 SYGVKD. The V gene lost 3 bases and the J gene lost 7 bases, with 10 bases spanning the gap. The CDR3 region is CAISEIQPNSPLHF. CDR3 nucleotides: TGTGCCATCAGTGAAATACAACCAAATTCACCCCTCCACTTT.

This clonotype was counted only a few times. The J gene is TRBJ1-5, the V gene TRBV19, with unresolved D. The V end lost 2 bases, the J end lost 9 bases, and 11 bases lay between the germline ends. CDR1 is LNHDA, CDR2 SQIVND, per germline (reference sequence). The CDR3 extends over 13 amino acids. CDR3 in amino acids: CASSIRQTRPQHF. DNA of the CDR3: TGTGCCAGTAGTATACGGCAGACACGGCCCCAGCATTTT.

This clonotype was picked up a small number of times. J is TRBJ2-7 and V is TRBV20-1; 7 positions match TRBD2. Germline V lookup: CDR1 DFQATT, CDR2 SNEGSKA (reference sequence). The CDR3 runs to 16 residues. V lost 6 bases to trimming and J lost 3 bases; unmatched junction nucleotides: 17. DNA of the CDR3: TGCAGTGCCACACAAAGCGGCGGGAGCGGGCTCTACGAGCAGTACTTC. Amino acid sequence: CSATQSGGSGLYEQYF.